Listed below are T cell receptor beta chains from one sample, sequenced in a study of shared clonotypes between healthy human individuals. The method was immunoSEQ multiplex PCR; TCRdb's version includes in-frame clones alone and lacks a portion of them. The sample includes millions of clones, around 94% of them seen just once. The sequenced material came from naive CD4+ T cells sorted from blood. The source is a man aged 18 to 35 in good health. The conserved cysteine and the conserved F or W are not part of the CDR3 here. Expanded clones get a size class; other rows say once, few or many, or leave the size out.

cdr3_aa: ASSRTGTGNTIY
clone_size: few
v_call: TRBV6-5
j_call: TRBJ1-3

cdr3_aa: ASKDRVGEQY
clone_size: -
v_call: TRBV6-1
j_call: TRBJ2-7

cdr3_aa: AWSVRATYEQY
clone_size: -
v_call: TRBV30
j_call: TRBJ2-7

cdr3_aa: ASSQSGANVLT
clone_size: -
v_call: TRBV10-1
j_call: TRBJ2-6

cdr3_aa: ASSPQRFGTQY
clone_size: -
v_call: TRBV18
j_call: TRBJ2-5

cdr3_aa: ASSLRTGNTGELF
clone_size: -
v_call: TRBV9
j_call: TRBJ2-2

cdr3_aa: ASGFSPTAQTFTYNSPLH
clone_size: -
v_call: TRBV12-5
j_call: TRBJ1-6

cdr3_aa: ASSSTPGQGEQY
clone_size: -
v_call: TRBV7-2
j_call: TRBJ2-7

cdr3_aa: ASSTTSGGYVTDTQY
clone_size: -
v_call: TRBV28
j_call: TRBJ2-3

cdr3_aa: ASSSGSLAQETQY
clone_size: -
v_call: TRBV5-1
j_call: TRBJ2-5

cdr3_aa: ASSVVPTPGGGNTIY
clone_size: once
v_call: TRBV9
j_call: TRBJ1-3

cdr3_aa: ASSLGVSYLYGYT
clone_size: once
v_call: TRBV7-2
j_call: TRBJ1-2

cdr3_aa: ASLNRLAAFDEQF
clone_size: -
v_call: TRBV18
j_call: TRBJ2-1

cdr3_aa: ASSVSGNTEAF
clone_size: few
v_call: TRBV9
j_call: TRBJ1-1

cdr3_aa: ASSEQVLGQPQH
clone_size: -
v_call: TRBV2
j_call: TRBJ1-5

cdr3_aa: ASSSLNRGSSPLH
clone_size: -
v_call: TRBV11-2
j_call: TRBJ1-6

cdr3_aa: ASSFVGLTDTQY
clone_size: -
v_call: TRBV7-2
j_call: TRBJ2-3

cdr3_aa: ASSPFFYRDTGTYEQY
clone_size: -
v_call: TRBV27
j_call: TRBJ2-7

cdr3_aa: ASSSGETGNTIY
clone_size: -
v_call: TRBV5-1
j_call: TRBJ1-3

cdr3_aa: ATRNSNSNQPQH
clone_size: -
v_call: TRBV6-1
j_call: TRBJ1-5

cdr3_aa: ASSLDSTSTDTQY
clone_size: -
v_call: TRBV5-4
j_call: TRBJ2-3

cdr3_aa: ASSLGLAGGEQF
clone_size: -
v_call: TRBV7-2
j_call: TRBJ2-1

cdr3_aa: ATLGGAGEETQY
clone_size: -
v_call: TRBV6-5
j_call: TRBJ2-5

cdr3_aa: ASSWGGTTNEKLF
clone_size: -
v_call: TRBV5-8
j_call: TRBJ1-4

cdr3_aa: ASSGTSGPSTDTQY
clone_size: -
v_call: TRBV6-1
j_call: TRBJ2-3

cdr3_aa: SVGGTSGSLGFNEQF
clone_size: -
v_call: TRBV29-1
j_call: TRBJ2-1

cdr3_aa: ASKIGRAEVDGYT
clone_size: -
v_call: TRBV7-2
j_call: TRBJ1-2

cdr3_aa: ASSFPDRGPNNEQF
clone_size: -
v_call: TRBV5-1
j_call: TRBJ2-1

cdr3_aa: SVGGTPSYEQY
clone_size: -
v_call: TRBV29-1
j_call: TRBJ2-7

cdr3_aa: ASSQFTTYEQY
clone_size: -
v_call: TRBV4-2
j_call: TRBJ2-7

cdr3_aa: ASSPLSGGGNEQF
clone_size: -
v_call: TRBV5-1
j_call: TRBJ2-1

cdr3_aa: ASSRRGAPPGGLTDTQY
clone_size: -
v_call: TRBV5-1
j_call: TRBJ2-3

cdr3_aa: ASSSVRAGGREQY
clone_size: -
v_call: TRBV27
j_call: TRBJ2-7

cdr3_aa: AWSVQGYGYT
clone_size: -
v_call: TRBV30
j_call: TRBJ1-2

cdr3_aa: ASSIAGVDDGYT
clone_size: -
v_call: TRBV19
j_call: TRBJ1-2

cdr3_aa: SVDPPFDEQY
clone_size: -
v_call: TRBV29-1
j_call: TRBJ2-7

cdr3_aa: STGAGETQY
clone_size: -
v_call: TRBV29-1
j_call: TRBJ2-5

cdr3_aa: ATRVGQGNYGYT
clone_size: -
v_call: TRBV10-3
j_call: TRBJ1-2

cdr3_aa: ASSWGPGGETQY
clone_size: -
v_call: TRBV6-1
j_call: TRBJ2-5

cdr3_aa: ASSLVPQGNEKLF
clone_size: -
v_call: TRBV5-1
j_call: TRBJ1-4

cdr3_aa: ASSFTQGKRETQY
clone_size: -
v_call: TRBV5-4
j_call: TRBJ2-5

cdr3_aa: ASSLAGKGEKLF
clone_size: -
v_call: TRBV6-5
j_call: TRBJ1-4

cdr3_aa: AWSPGLAGGQETQY
clone_size: -
v_call: TRBV30
j_call: TRBJ2-5

cdr3_aa: ASKDLSNEKLF
clone_size: -
v_call: TRBV19
j_call: TRBJ1-4

cdr3_aa: ASSYSGQNTGELF
clone_size: once
v_call: TRBV6-5
j_call: TRBJ2-2

cdr3_aa: AWSAGGGHYGYT
clone_size: -
v_call: TRBV30
j_call: TRBJ1-2